This T cell receptor beta chain appears in the sequencing data of a study of cytomegalovirus exposure and HLA in healthy donors. The study drew the donors from its roughly 120-subject validation cohort, separate from the approximately 690-subject first cohort. Only in-frame clones appear in the TCRdb table, and some are missing; sequencing was by immunoSEQ multiplex PCR. The data show around 150,000 clones, just under 85% seen once. Germline CDR1 and CDR2: LNHDA and SQIVND (reference sequence). This CDR3 has 14 amino acids. Trimming took 3 bases from V and 6 from J; bases not matched to a gene: 5. This chain joins TRBV19 and TRBJ2-1; 7 positions match TRBD2. Sequencing input: PBMCs. This TCR was recovered from a man aged 25-45 years in good health and CMV-seropositive. The DNA of the CDR3 is TGTGCCAGTAGTATGGGGGGGAGACGCAATGAGCAGTTCTTC. It is translated as CASSMGGRRNEQFF.